What follows are 23 T cell receptor beta chains derived from one specimen sequenced in a study of TIL therapy for anti-PD-1-resistant metastatic lung cancer (dated by TCRdb to about 2021). TCR beta CDR3 regions were amplified from genomic DNA by bias-controlled multiplex PCR with the immunoSEQ v3 hsTCRB kit. As stored in TCRdb, this immuneACCESS dataset retains in-frame rearrangements with V and J assigned. A fraction of the clones does not appear; measured against another copy, unresolved V genes explain less than half of the discrepancy, and the remainder lacks a known reason. In this sample the table shows 15,000 to 20,000 clones, about 83% of which occur a single time. About 2.2% of the sample goes to the ten largest clones. Reading the label with the study, this specimen's time point is: pre-treatment sample, taken before nivolumab and TIL therapy. The source was blood, collected at baseline. These receptor sequences come from a person between 25 and 80 years old with non-small cell lung cancer.

This clone has a single count. This rearrangement joins TRBV29-1 to TRBJ2-6; D perhaps matches TRBD1 (5 bases). This CDR3 spans 15 amino acids. Germline values: CDR1 SQVTM, CDR2 ANQGSEA. Trimming cost V 3 bases and J 3 bases, with 12 bases left between them. The CDR3 reads CSVDQGAGGANVLTF. The CDR3 DNA sequence: TGCAGCGTTGATCAAGGGGCTGGTGGGGCCAACGTCCTGACTTTC.

The gene calls are TRBV6-5 and TRBJ1-2, with D maybe TRBD1 (5 bases). Trimming removed 10 bases at V and 4 bases at J, with 16 bases between. In germline, CDR1 is MNHEY, CDR2 SVGAGI. The CDR3 length is 13 residues. CDR3 in amino acids: CATGGRQSYGYTF. The CDR3 coding sequence is TGTGCCACGGGGGGGAGACAGAGCTATGGCTACACCTTC.

The chain links TRBV6-6 to TRBJ1-1; a possible D gene is TRBD1 (5 bases). The V end lost 2 bases, the J end lost 5 bases, and 15 bases lay between the germline ends. Germline V CDR1 and CDR2: MNHNY, SVGAGI (reference sequence). The CDR3 is made up of 15 amino acids. CDR3 bases: TGTGCCAGCAGTTACACCGACAGACTGAGGACTGAAGCTTTCTTT. This encodes CASSYTDRLRTEAFF.

The rearrangement links TRBV4-3 to TRBJ2-5, with D possibly matching TRBD2 (6 bases). The CDR3 covers 17 residues. The germline V and J ends were trimmed by 1 base and 1 base, with 16 bases remaining between them. Germline CDR1 reads LGHNA; CDR2 reads YSLEER. CDR3 in DNA: TGCGCCAGCAGCCAAGGACGTCTGGGGGGAATCCAAGAGACCCAGTACTTC. Its translation: CASSQGRLGGIQETQYF.

This chain joins TRBV11-2 and TRBJ2-3; TRBD1 matches at 7 bases. Germline-derived CDR1 and CDR2 are SGHAT and FQNNGV. J was trimmed by 4 bases and V by 5 bases; bases with no gene match: 12. There are 16 residues in the CDR3. The CDR3 is CASSRNPTGTADTQYF. In DNA, the CDR3 is TGTGCCAGCAGCCGAAACCCGACAGGGACCGCAGATACGCAGTATTTT.

The chain uses TRBV5-4 and TRBJ2-7; D is tentatively TRBD1 or TRBD2 (5 bases each). Germline loops: CDR1 SGHNT, CDR2 YYREEE (reference sequence). Trimming shortened V by 0 bases and J by 5 bases, and 6 bases separated the two germline ends. The CDR3 consists of 12 residues. The CDR3 nucleotides are TGTGCCAGCAGCTTGGTGGGGGACGAGCAGTACTTC. It yields the protein CASSLVGDEQYF. Combining the CDR3 with reference TRBV5-4 and TRBJ2-7 gives the whole variable domain ETGVTQSPTHLIKTRGQQVTLRCSSQSGHNTVSWYQQALGQGPQFIFQYYREEENGRGNFPPRFSGLQFPNYSSELNVNALELDDSALYLCASSLVGDEQYFGPGTRLTVT.

The chain has TRBV28 and TRBJ2-7; 8 nucleotides align to TRBD1. In germline, CDR1 is MDHEN, CDR2 SYDVKM. The CDR3 extends over 15 amino acids. The ends lost 6 bases at V and 3 bases at J; junction bases unmatched: 10. The CDR3 protein is CASSSGQGAYYEQYF. The CDR3 bases are TGTGCCAGCAGCTCCGGACAGGGCGCATACTACGAGCAGTACTTC.

The chain has TRBV19 and TRBJ2-7, with 7 bases identical to TRBD1. V lost 6 bases, J lost 0 bases, and 8 bases stayed unmatched. The CDR3 contains 15 residues. Per the germline V gene, CDR1 is LNHDA and CDR2 is SQIVND (reference sequence). The CDR3 DNA sequence: TGTGCCAGTAGCCCGAACCCAGGGGGCTCCTACGAGCAGTACTTC. It is translated as CASSPNPGGSYEQYF.

This chain uses TRBV7-2 with TRBJ2-6; D unresolved. Trimming left V 7 bases short and J 0 bases short, with 7 bases between. Germline assignment: CDR1 SGHTA and CDR2 FQGNSA. The CDR3 length is 14 residues. The CDR3 coding sequence is TGTGCCAGCACAAGTCCCTCTGGGGCCAACGTCCTGACTTTC. Protein sequence: CASTSPSGANVLTF.

The V and J genes are TRBV11-1 and TRBJ2-2; TRBD1 matches 12 bases. Germline lookup yields CDR1 SGHAT and CDR2 FQDESV (reference sequence). V shed 6 bases and J 6 bases; nucleotides not matched to a gene: 14. This CDR3 contains 18 residues. The chain's CDR3 is CASRFTRDRGQKAGELFF. The CDR3 nucleotides read TGTGCCAGCAGGTTCACCCGGGACAGGGGGCAGAAGGCCGGGGAGCTGTTTTTT.

This chain uses TRBV6-1 with TRBJ1-2; 7 bases are a match to TRBD1. The CDR3 length is 11 residues. Germline values: CDR1 MNHNS, CDR2 SASEGT. Unmatched junction bases numbered 5, after V lost 8 bases and J lost 8 bases. CDR3 DNA: TGTGCCAGCGTAGGGGGCACGGGCTACACCTTC. Its translation: CASVGGTGYTF.

V is TRBV6-1 and J is TRBJ1-5; weak D call: TRBD1 (5 bases). The germline V gene encodes CDR1 MNHNS and CDR2 SASEGT. CDR3 length equals 13 residues. Trimming removed 5 bases from V and 6 bases from J, with 11 bases in between. The CDR3 DNA reads TGTGCCAGCAGTTTGGGGCCAAGTCAGCCCCAGCATTTT. This sequence encodes CASSLGPSQPQHF.

CDR3 nucleotide sequence: TGTGCCAGCAGCTTAGTGGCAGGGGTGAACACTGAAGCTTTCTTT. Amino acids: CASSLVAGVNTEAFF. The V call is TRBV7-2, the J call TRBJ1-1; possibly TRBD1 for D (6 bases). The CDR3 sequence is 15 residues long. Trimming took 1 base from V and 0 from J, leaving 9 bases between them. Germline V gene data show CDR1 as SGHTA and CDR2 as FQGNSA.

This clone was observed a single time. The chain uses TRBV27 and TRBJ2-7; D is possibly TRBD1 (7 bases). The ends were cut back, 2 bases at V and 2 bases at J, with 10 bases in the middle. This CDR3 has 14 amino acids. Per germline, CDR1 MNHEY and CDR2 SMNVEV (reference sequence). The CDR3 loop is CASSLQGGAYEQYF. In DNA, the CDR3 is TGTGCCAGCAGTTTACAGGGGGGCGCCTACGAGCAGTACTTC.

This chain uses TRBV7-2 with TRBJ2-1, with D unclear. CDR3 size: 11 residues. The ends were cut back, 1 base at V and 5 bases at J, with 0 bases in the middle. The V gene's germline CDR1 is SGHTA and CDR2 FQGNSA. In nucleotides, the CDR3 is TGTGCCAGCAGCTTAGACAATGAGCAGTTCTTC. It is translated as CASSLDNEQFF.

The chain carries TRBV5-4 and TRBJ2-2, with 7 bases that match TRBD1. This CDR3 comprises 15 residues. Per germline, CDR1 SGHNT and CDR2 YYREEE (reference sequence). V lost 5 bases, J lost 0 bases, and 4 bases stayed unmatched. The CDR3 is CASSSDRANTGELFF. In nucleotides, the CDR3 is TGTGCCAGCAGTTCTGACAGGGCGAACACCGGGGAGCTGTTTTTT.

V gene TRBV9 combines with J gene TRBJ2-1, with 8 nucleotides matching TRBD1. CDR3 size: 15 residues. Looked up from germline, CDR1 is SGDLS and CDR2 is YYNGEE. V lost 4 bases to trimming and J lost 1 base; unmatched junction nucleotides: 4. This chain's CDR3 is CASSPGQGSYNEQFF. The CDR3 coding sequence is TGTGCCAGCAGCCCCGGACAGGGTTCCTACAATGAGCAGTTCTTC.

The V call is TRBV4-2, the J call TRBJ2-5, with 15 bases identical to TRBD2. This CDR3 region has 18 residues. V was clipped by 2 bases and J by 3 bases; unmatched bases: 7. The germline V gene has CDR1 LGHNA and CDR2 YNFKEQ. Here the CDR3 reads CASSQLGLAGGREETQYF. For the CDR3, the DNA is TGTGCCAGCAGCCAATTAGGACTAGCGGGGGGGCGTGAAGAGACCCAGTACTTC.

This clone was counted between two and nine times. CDR3 amino acids: CASSYRQTGGYEQYF. CDR3 nucleotides: TGTGCCAGCAGTTACCGCCAGACAGGGGGGTACGAGCAGTACTTC. J is TRBJ2-7 and V is TRBV6-6; TRBD1 matches at 9 bases. V trimming: 2 bases; J trimming: 4 bases; junction bases outside the gene matches: 6. Per germline, CDR1 MNHNY and CDR2 SVGAGI (reference sequence). The CDR3 consists of 15 residues.

The chain couples TRBV4-1 to TRBJ2-7, with D perhaps TRBD1 or TRBD2 (5 bases each). The ends were cut back, 3 bases at V and 2 bases at J, with 14 bases in the middle. Germline CDR1 reads MGHRA; CDR2 reads YSYEKL. The CDR3 loop spans 15 amino acids. CDR3 protein: CASSQATGTAYEQYF. CDR3 DNA: TGCGCCAGCAGCCAGGCCACCGGGACCGCCTACGAGCAGTACTTC.

The DNA of the CDR3 is TGTGCCAGTGGCTTACAGAGTGACTATGGCTACACCTTC. It specifies CASGLQSDYGYTF. The V call is TRBV19, the J call TRBJ1-2; D unresolved. Germline CDR1 and CDR2: LNHDA and SQIVND (reference sequence). The CDR3 runs to 13 residues. V was shortened by 8 bases and J by 3 bases, with 13 bases between the two germline ends.

The rearrangement uses TRBV7-2 and TRBJ2-5, with D possibly matching TRBD2 (5 bases). Judging by the DNA end, TRBJ2-7 fits better; the J call may be wrong. CDR1 and CDR2 from the germline V gene are SGHTA and FQGNSA. The CDR3 extends over 15 amino acids. DNA of the CDR3: TGTGCCAGCAGCTTAGGTGGGAGCCGCTCCTACGAGCAGTACTTC. Residues: CASSLGGSRSYEQYF.

This clone was counted a single time. This chain connects TRBV14 to TRBJ2-3; D is uncertain. V was shortened by 3 bases and J by 0 bases, with 10 bases between the two germline ends. Germline CDR1 SGHDN, CDR2 FVKESK. The CDR3 covers 15 residues. CDR3 in amino acids: CASSQGVLSTDTQYF. CDR3 sequence (DNA): TGTGCCAGCAGCCAGGGCGTACTAAGCACAGATACGCAGTATTTT.